This T cell receptor beta chain appears in the sequencing data of a study of shared clonotypes between healthy human individuals. About the study: Three plates were used per donor for CD4 naive, three for CD4 memory, two for CD8 naive and one for CD8 memory. Notes on the study in general: Donor clonotype sharing was expected to depend on sequencing depth.

A note on this clone: Antigen: not known.

Sorted-subset replicate PCRs used about 180 ng DNA, 30,000 or so T cell genomes. Assay used: immunoSEQ multiplex PCR; TCRdb lists only in-frame clones, some missing. The sample lists more than 1.2 million clones; about 98.5% were seen once. The sequence was collected from a man younger than 45 in good health. Input material: naive CD4+ T cells sorted from blood. Subset indicated: CD45RA+ positively selected.

CDR3 nucleotide sequence: TGTGCCAGCAGTACCGGGACTAGAGGTGAGCAGTTCTTC. Its translation: CASSTGTRGEQFF. The chain carries TRBV28 and TRBJ2-1; 8 bases fit TRBD2. Germline lookup yields CDR1 MDHEN and CDR2 SYDVKM. The CDR3 has 13 residues. The V and J ends lost 5 bases and 9 bases, in that order; junction bases with no gene match: 6. Supplemented by reference TRBV28 and TRBJ2-1, the full variable domain reads DVKVTQSSRYLVKRTGEKVFLECVQDMDHENMFWYRQDPGLGLRLIYFSYDVKMKEKGDIPEGYSVSREKKERFSLILESASTNQTSMYLCASSTGTRGEQFFGPGTRLTVL.